These T cell receptor beta chains were read from a single sample in a study of long-term antiretroviral therapy in people with HIV. Clones were sequenced by immunoSEQ multiplex PCR, and TCRdb holds only the in-frame ones, with some missing. The top ten clones hold more than 5.5% of a sample with around 25,000 clones, roughly 82% of them seen once. The sequences come from unsorted PBMCs, collected 1.1 years before starting antiretroviral therapy. The receptors were gathered from a woman in her twenties or thirties with HIV. The CDR3 runs from the conserved cysteine through the conserved F or W. A D gene is named only where the DNA matches it firmly. Clone sizes are given selectively: once, few, many, or a class where the clone is expanded.

>TRBD2|once|TRBJ2-3|TRBV5-5
TGTGCCAGCAGCTGGGGACTAGCGGGGGACACAGATACGCAGTATTTT
CASSWGLAGDTDTQYF
>NA|NA|TRBJ1-4|TRBV29-1
TGCAGTGGCACCTTGGACAGTAAGGAAAAACTGTTTTTT
CSGTLDSKEKLFF
>NA|once|TRBJ2-3|TRBV20-1
TGCAGTTTCCTAACGGACAGTACGCAGTATTTT
CSFLTDSTQYF
>TRBD1|NA|TRBJ1-1|TRBV7-2
TGTGCCAGCAGCCCGACAGGGAGGGTTGGTACTGAAGCTTTCTTT
CASSPTGRVGTEAFF
>TRBD2|NA|TRBJ2-5|TRBV4-1
TGCGCCAGCAGCCAAGATCCGGGACTACCTGGGGAGACCCAGTACTTC
CASSQDPGLPGETQYF
>NA|NA|TRBJ1-5|TRBV23-1
TGCGCCAGCAGTCAATCCAGGACACCCAGGGTGAATAGCAATCAGCCCCAGCATTTT
CASSQSRTPRVNSNQPQHF
>TRBD2|NA|TRBJ2-3|TRBV5-1
TGCGCCAGCAGCTTCGGGCTAGCGGGGAGCGTAGATACGCAGTATTTT
CASSFGLAGSVDTQYF
>NA|NA|TRBJ2-5|TRBV7-9
TGTGCCAGCAGCTTAATTTTCCCGGAAGAGACCCAGTACTTC
CASSLIFPEETQYF
>NA|NA|TRBJ1-2|TRBV11-2
TGTGCCAGCAGCGCCCCTGCAGGGAACTATGGCTACACCTTC
CASSAPAGNYGYTF
>NA|NA|TRBJ1-5|TRBV7-8
TGTGCCAGCAGCTTAGATGGTCGTTATAGCAATCAGCCCCAGCATTTT
CASSLDGRYSNQPQHF
>TRBD2|NA|TRBJ2-2|TRBV9
TGTGCCAGCAGCCTTGTAAGCGGGGGGGCCGGGGAGCTGTTTTTT
CASSLVSGGAGELFF
>NA|NA|TRBJ1-1|TRBV5-1
TGCGCCAGCAGCTTGACAGGGACTAACACTGAAGCTTTCTTT
CASSLTGTNTEAFF
>TRBD1|NA|TRBJ1-5|TRBV6-1
TGTGCCAGCAATTTGGGACAGTTCAATCAGCCCCAGCATTTT
CASNLGQFNQPQHF
>TRBD1|NA|TRBJ2-7|TRBV7-7
TGTGCCAGCAGCACCGGACAGGGCGGCGAGCAGTACTTC
CASSTGQGGEQYF
>NA|NA|TRBJ1-1|TRBV30
TGTGCCTGGAGTGTCCCCTTCAGGGGAGATAGTGTCACTGAAGCTTTCTTT
CAWSVPFRGDSVTEAFF
>TRBD2|NA|TRBJ2-3|TRBV9
TGTGCCAGCAGCGCCGGACTAGCTGATACGCAGTATTTT
CASSAGLADTQYF
>NA|NA|TRBJ2-1|TRBV14
TGTGCCAGCAGCCAAGAAGGAAGAGGGGGATGGTCCTACAATGAGCAGTTCTTC
CASSQEGRGGWSYNEQFF
>NA|NA|TRBJ1-2|TRBV15
TGTGCCACCAGCAGACGGGACATCCTGGGGTATGGCTACACCTTC
CATSRRDILGYGYTF
>NA|NA|TRBJ1-3|TRBV11-2
TGTGCCAGCAGCCCTCAGGCAGGGGCTGGAAACACCATATATTTT
CASSPQAGAGNTIYF
>NA|NA|TRBJ1-4|TRBV9
TGTGCCAGCAGCGTAGGCAATGAAAAACTGTTTTTT
CASSVGNEKLFF
>NA|NA|TRBJ2-5|TRBV5-1
TGCGCCAGCAGCTTGTCCGGGACGGGGGAGACCCAGTACTTC
CASSLSGTGETQYF
>NA|NA|TRBJ2-7|TRBV27
TGTGCCAGCAGCCTTACGAGGAGGAACGAGCAGTACTTC
CASSLTRRNEQYF
>NA|NA|TRBJ1-3|TRBV10-3
TGTGCCATCAGTGTTAGGGCCGGAAACACCATATATTTT
CAISVRAGNTIYF
>NA|NA|TRBJ1-2|TRBV2
TGTGCCAGCAGTGAATCAAAGGGGCAGGGGATGGCGGCCTATGGCTACACCTTC
CASSESKGQGMAAYGYTF
>NA|NA|TRBJ2-1|TRBV29-1
TGCAGCGTTGTCTGGCTAGTCTACAATGAGCAGTTCTTC
CSVVWLVYNEQFF
>NA|NA|TRBJ1-2|TRBV25-1
TGTGCCAGCAGTGACCCTGGTGAGGGTGCATCATTTGGCTACACCTTC
CASSDPGEGASFGYTF
>TRBD1|NA|TRBJ2-3|TRBV15
TGTGCCACCAGCAGCCGTACAGGGGGCATAGCAGATACGCAGTATTTT
CATSSRTGGIADTQYF
>NA|NA|TRBJ1-2|TRBV28
TGTGCCAGCAGTTCTGAGGGCTGGGGCTACACCTTC
CASSSEGWGYTF
>TRBD1|NA|TRBJ2-6|TRBV7-2
TGTGCCAGCAGCTTCCGGGACAGTCCCTCTGGGGCCAACGTCCTGACTTTC
CASSFRDSPSGANVLTF
>NA|NA|TRBJ1-5|TRBV19
TGTGCCAGTAGTTTTCACCAAGCGGAGCCCCAGCATTTT
CASSFHQAEPQHF
>NA|once|TRBJ2-7|TRBV6-5
TGTGCCAGCAGTTACAGAACGGACTCCTACGAGCAGTACTTC
CASSYRTDSYEQYF
>TRBD2|few|TRBJ2-4|TRBV6-1
TGTGCCAGCAGTGAAGGTCCGGGGGGTACCATTCAGTACTTC
CASSEGPGGTIQYF
>NA|NA|TRBJ2-3|TRBV6-6
TGTGCCAGCACCCTACTTTCCACAGATACGCAGTATTTT
CASTLLSTDTQYF
>NA|NA|TRBJ2-7|TRBV4-2
TGTGCCAGCAGCCAAGATGAGGGAGGACCCTACGAGCAGTACTTC
CASSQDEGGPYEQYF
>NA|NA|TRBJ1-2|TRBV7-9
TGTGCCAGCAGTTCCGGGAGCCAGGGTGGGGGCTACACCTTC
CASSSGSQGGGYTF
>TRBD1|NA|TRBJ1-1|TRBV7-3
TGTGCCAGCAGCAGGGACAGTTTGAACACTGAAGCTTTCTTT
CASSRDSLNTEAFF
>NA|NA|TRBJ2-1|TRBV10-2
TGCGCCAGCCTGGGTCGGGTCAGCAATGAGCAGTTCTTC
CASLGRVSNEQFF
>NA|NA|TRBJ1-6|TRBV6-6
TGTGCCAGCAGGACCACAGGACTAGATAATTCACCCCTCCACTTT
CASRTTGLDNSPLHF
>NA|NA|TRBJ1-1|TRBV5-5
TGTGCCAGCAGCCTAACCCTCTCAGACAAAGGGACTGAAGCTTTCTTT
CASSLTLSDKGTEAFF
>NA|NA|TRBJ2-3|TRBV7-9
TGTGCCAGCACCTTACCTCGGAACCTCCCGGGACCTCAGTATTTT
CASTLPRNLPGPQYF
>NA|NA|TRBJ2-7|TRBV2
TGTGCCAGCAGTGATGTCAGGCGCCTGAGAGAGCAGTACTTC
CASSDVRRLREQYF
>NA|NA|TRBJ1-1|TRBV5-6
TGTGCCAGCAGCTTGGGAAATGAGGGACCCCGGCGGGCTTTCTTT
CASSLGNEGPRRAFF
>NA|NA|TRBJ2-5|TRBV5-6
TGTGCCAGCAGCTTGTTTAAGGGGGAGACCCAGTACTTC
CASSLFKGETQYF
>NA|NA|TRBJ2-2|TRBV9
TGTGCCAGCAGCGTTTCGACGGCGAACACCGGGGAGCTGTTTTTT
CASSVSTANTGELFF
>NA|NA|TRBJ2-7|TRBV27
TGTGCCAGCCGAGACTCCTACGAGCAGTACTTC
CASRDSYEQYF
>TRBD2|NA|TRBJ2-7|TRBV15
TGTGCCACCAGCAGACCAAGAGCGGGGAGCGGTTACGAGCAGTACTTC
CATSRPRAGSGYEQYF
>TRBD1|NA|TRBJ2-3|TRBV5-1
TGCGCCAGCAGCGCAGGACAGGCAGGTACGCAGTATTTT
CASSAGQAGTQYF